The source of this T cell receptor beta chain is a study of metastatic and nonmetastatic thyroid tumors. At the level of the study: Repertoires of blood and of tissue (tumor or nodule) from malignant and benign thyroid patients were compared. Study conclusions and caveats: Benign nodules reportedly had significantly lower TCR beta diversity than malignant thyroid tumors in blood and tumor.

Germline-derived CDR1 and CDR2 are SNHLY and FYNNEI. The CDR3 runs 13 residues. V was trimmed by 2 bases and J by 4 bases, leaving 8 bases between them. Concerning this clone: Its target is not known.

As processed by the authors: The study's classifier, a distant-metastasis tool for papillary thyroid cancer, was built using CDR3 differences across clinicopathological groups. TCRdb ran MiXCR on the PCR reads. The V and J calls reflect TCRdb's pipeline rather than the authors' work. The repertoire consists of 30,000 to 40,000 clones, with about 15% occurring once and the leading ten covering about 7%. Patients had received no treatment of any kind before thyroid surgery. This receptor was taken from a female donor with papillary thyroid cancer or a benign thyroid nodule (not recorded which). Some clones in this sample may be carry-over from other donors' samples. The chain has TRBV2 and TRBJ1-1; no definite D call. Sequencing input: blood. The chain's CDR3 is CASSEREITEAFF. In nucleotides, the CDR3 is TGTGCCAGCAGTGAACGGGAAATCACTGAAGCTTTCTTT.